Below, 23 T cell receptor beta chains from the same sample are listed, as sequenced in a study of blood T cell repertoires in COVID-19. Libraries were prepared by immunoSEQ multiplex PCR; TCRdb keeps only in-frame clonotypes and omits some of them. The sample shows around 250,000 clones, about 82% of them seen only once. Sequencing used peripheral blood. The receptors were gathered from a man aged 80 or over with acute or convalescent COVID-19.

The chain recombines TRBV5-6 with TRBJ2-7; 7 positions match TRBD2. Germline values: CDR1 SGHDT, CDR2 YYEEEE. The CDR3 runs 17 residues. V dropped 7 bases and J dropped 1; count of bases not matched to a gene: 17. The CDR3 is CASVPGGGRSRSYEQYF. The CDR3 nucleotides read TGTGCCAGCGTCCCTGGGGGGGGTCGGTCGCGATCCTACGAGCAGTACTTC.

J is TRBJ1-4 and V is TRBV5-4; 8 bases match TRBD1. The length of the CDR3 is 14 residues. Germline assignment: CDR1 SGHNT and CDR2 YYREEE (reference sequence). V shed 0 bases, J shed 10 bases, and the junction held 5 bases outside the gene matches. CDR3 nucleotide sequence: TGTGCCAGCAGCTTGGACAGGGGGAGCGGAAAACTGTTTTTT. Residues: CASSLDRGSGKLFF.

In DNA, the CDR3 is TGTGCCAGCGGGGGACAGGGGTACACCGGGGAGCTGTTTTTT. Protein product: CASGGQGYTGELFF. V usage is TRBV6-5 and J usage is TRBJ2-2, with TRBD1 matching over 10 bases. This CDR3 comprises 14 residues. Per the germline V gene, CDR1 is MNHEY and CDR2 is SVGAGI. With V trimmed by 8 bases and J by 3 bases, 3 bases remained unmatched.

J is TRBJ2-7 and V is TRBV6-2 or TRBV6-3; 14 nucleotides match TRBD2. Trimming took 2 bases from V and 4 from J; bases not matched to a gene: 4. The CDR3 is 16 residues long. Germline V gives CDR1 MNHEY, CDR2 SVGEGT. As DNA, the CDR3 is TGTGCCAGCAGTTACGGGACTAGCGGGAGTAGGTACGAGCAGTACTTC. It encodes CASSYGTSGSRYEQYF.

The chain has TRBV5-1 and TRBJ2-3; 8 bases line up with TRBD2. This CDR3 contains 17 residues. Germline CDR1 is SGHRS and CDR2 is YFSETQ. The trim removed 2 bases at V and 5 bases at J, leaving 13 bases unmatched. The CDR3 nucleotides are TGCGCCAGCAGCTTCGACGGGAGGGGAGGGTTTGGAGATACGCAGTATTTT. Protein product: CASSFDGRGGFGDTQYF.

The chain carries TRBV19 and TRBJ1-5; TRBD1 aligns across 9 bases. The V gene's germline CDR1 is LNHDA and CDR2 SQIVND (reference sequence). The J segment lost 4 bases and the V segment lost 5 bases, leaving 9 bases of the junction unmatched. The CDR3 runs to 16 residues. CDR3 loop: CASSQDRGRQNQPQHF. For the CDR3, the DNA is TGTGCCAGTAGTCAGGACAGGGGACGACAAAATCAGCCCCAGCATTTT. Full variable domain (rest looked up from reference TRBV19 and TRBJ1-5): DGGITQSPKYLFRKEGQNVTLSCEQNLNHDAMYWYRQDPGQGLRLIYYSQIVNDFQKGDIAEGYSVSREKKESFPLTVTSAQKNPTAFYLCASSQDRGRQNQPQHFGDGTRLSIL.

The chain links TRBV7-9 to TRBJ1-1; D uncertain. Looked up from germline, CDR1 is SEHNR and CDR2 is FQNEAQ (reference sequence). The CDR3 runs to 14 residues. Trimming took 3 bases from V and 4 from J, leaving 12 bases between them. The chain's CDR3 is CASSFQGGITEAFF. The DNA of the CDR3 is TGTGCCAGCAGCTTCCAAGGAGGGATCACTGAAGCTTTCTTT.

The rearrangement uses TRBV5-1 and TRBJ2-3; TRBD1 might be the D (6 bases). The CDR3 covers 17 residues. The ends were cut back, 0 bases at V and 1 base at J, with 15 bases in the middle. Germline V gives CDR1 SGHRS, CDR2 YFSETQ. The DNA for the CDR3 is TGCGCCAGCAGCTTGGCTTCTGGGGGCCGGGGCACAGATACGCAGTATTTT. Its translation: CASSLASGGRGTDTQYF.

The V gene is TRBV19, the J gene TRBJ1-3; the D gene is possibly TRBD1 (6 bases). Germline CDR1 and CDR2: LNHDA and SQIVND (reference sequence). The V end was cut by 6 bases, the J end by 1 base, with 19 bases between. CDR3 length: 17 amino acids. CDR3: CASRIDYREYSGNTIYF. CDR3 sequence (DNA): TGTGCCAGTAGGATCGACTACAGGGAGTATTCTGGAAACACCATATATTTT. Full variable domain (missing parts from reference TRBV19 and TRBJ1-3): DGGITQSPKYLFRKEGQNVTLSCEQNLNHDAMYWYRQDPGQGLRLIYYSQIVNDFQKGDIAEGYSVSREKKESFPLTVTSAQKNPTAFYLCASRIDYREYSGNTIYFGEGSWLTVV.

The rearrangement uses TRBV10-3 and TRBJ2-1; possibly TRBD1 for D (6 bases). Trimming removed 7 bases at V and 1 base at J, with 11 bases between. Germline loops: CDR1 ENHRY, CDR2 SYGVKD. This CDR3 contains 14 residues. The CDR3 reads CAITKGGSYNEQFF. CDR3 nucleotides: TGTGCCATCACCAAAGGGGGATCCTACAATGAGCAGTTCTTC.

This chain links TRBV5-1 with TRBJ1-1; no clear D gene. The V gene's germline CDR1 is SGHRS and CDR2 YFSETQ. The V end lost 2 bases, the J end lost 4 bases, and 12 bases lay between the germline ends. CDR3 size: 14 residues. CDR3 coding DNA: TGCGCCAGCAGCTTCCATTTTCGAGTCACTGAAGCTTTCTTT. Amino acid sequence: CASSFHFRVTEAFF. Full variable domain (missing parts from reference TRBV5-1 and TRBJ1-1): KAGVTQTPRYLIKTRGQQVTLSCSPISGHRSVSWYQQTPGQGLQFLFEYFSETQRNKGNFPGRFSGRQFSNSRSEMNVSTLELGDSALYLCASSFHFRVTEAFFGQGTRLTVV.

The genes are TRBV6-2 or TRBV6-3 and TRBJ2-1; 8 bases line up with TRBD2. This CDR3 comprises 16 residues. Looked up from germline, CDR1 is MNHEY and CDR2 is SVGEGT. Trimming removed 5 bases from V and 5 bases from J; junction bases left unmatched: 11. CDR3 in DNA: TGTGCCAGCAGTCCCGGGACCGGGGGGGTGGACAATGAGCAGTTCTTC. Its translation: CASSPGTGGVDNEQFF.

V and J are TRBV9 and TRBJ2-3; 9 bases map to TRBD1. CDR1 SGDLS and CDR2 YYNGEE come from the germline V gene. The V and J ends lost 2 bases and 2 bases, in that order; junction bases with no gene match: 6. CDR3 length equals 16 residues. The CDR3 spells CASSVTGTGLTDTQYF. CDR3 nucleotide sequence: TGTGCCAGCAGCGTTACCGGGACAGGGCTCACAGATACGCAGTATTTT.

For the CDR3, the DNA is TGTGCCAGCAGCCCCTTCGGGGGAGAAAAACTGTTTTTT. This encodes CASSPFGGEKLFF. The genes are TRBV12-3 or TRBV12-4 and TRBJ1-4, with TRBD1 as a possible D gene (5 bases). V lost 6 bases and J 8 bases, leaving 13 bases between the germline ends. The CDR3 has 13 residues.

This clone showed up just a few times. The chain recombines TRBV6-5 with TRBJ1-3; D uncertain. Germline CDR1 MNHEY, CDR2 SVGAGI. The V and J ends lost 6 bases and 1 base respectively, with 7 bases between them. The CDR3 is made up of 13 amino acids. The CDR3 spells CASRPASGNTIYF. In nucleotides, the CDR3 is TGTGCCAGCAGGCCCGCGTCTGGAAACACCATATATTTT.

This chain links TRBV29-1 with TRBJ1-2; D gene uncertain. V was clipped by 0 bases and J by 6 bases, with 8 bases between them. CDR1 SQVTM and CDR2 ANQGSEA come from the germline V gene. This CDR3 has 12 residues. CDR3 residues: CSVEDKLNGYTF. CDR3 bases: TGCAGCGTTGAAGACAAACTCAATGGCTACACCTTC.

The J gene is TRBJ2-5, the V gene TRBV7-9; 11 positions agree with TRBD2. From germline, CDR1 is SEHNR and CDR2 FQNEAQ (reference sequence). The CDR3 runs 15 residues. The J segment lost 2 bases and the V segment lost 5 bases, leaving 4 bases of the junction unmatched. The CDR3 DNA follows: TGTGCCAGCAGCGTAAGACTAGCGGGACAAGAGACCCAGTACTTC. It translates to CASSVRLAGQETQYF.

There are a few counts of this clone. The chain carries TRBV4-1 and TRBJ1-1, with 7 nucleotides matching TRBD1. With V trimmed by 4 bases and J by 3 bases, 2 bases remained unmatched. CDR3 size: 13 residues. The germline V gene encodes CDR1 MGHRA and CDR2 YSYEKL. CDR3 sequence: CASSLDRDTEAFF. For the CDR3, the DNA is TGCGCCAGCAGCCTCGACAGGGACACTGAAGCTTTCTTT.

This clone was seen once. V gene TRBV20-1 combines with J gene TRBJ1-1; D perhaps matches TRBD1 (5 bases). The germline CDR1 and CDR2 sequences are DFQATT and SNEGSKA (reference sequence). Trimming removed 3 bases from V and 3 bases from J, with 11 bases in between. This CDR3 has 13 residues. CDR3 protein: CSASNPTDTEAFF. For the CDR3, the DNA is TGCAGTGCTAGTAACCCGACAGACACTGAAGCTTTCTTT.

This chain links TRBV27 with TRBJ2-1; a weak D match, TRBD2 (5 bases). Germline CDR1 is MNHEY and CDR2 is SMNVEV (reference sequence). With 6 bases removed from V and 10 bases from J, the gap between germline ends came to 13 bases. The CDR3 is 12 amino acids. The CDR3 DNA follows: TGTGCCAGCAGACAACTAGAACAAGAGCAGTTCTTC. It encodes CASRQLEQEQFF.

This rearrangement joins TRBV29-1 to TRBJ1-1; 7 positions agree with TRBD1. V gave up 5 bases and J gave up 5 bases; unmatched junction bases: 8. The germline gives CDR1 SQVTM, CDR2 ANQGSEA. This CDR3 is 13 amino acids long. This chain's CDR3 is CSVRTGAGTEAFF. For the CDR3, the DNA is TGCAGCGTTAGGACAGGAGCTGGGACTGAAGCTTTCTTT.

The chain recombines TRBV3-1 (or the pseudogene TRBV3-2) with TRBJ1-6; 8 bases fit TRBD1. The CDR3 sequence is 15 residues long. J lost 10 bases, V lost 4 bases, and 9 bases had no gene match. The V gene's germline CDR1 is LGHDT and CDR2 YNNKEL (reference sequence). CDR3: CASSLSATGESPLHF. The CDR3 coding sequence is TGTGCCAGCAGCCTTTCCGCGACAGGGGAATCACCCCTCCACTTT.

Written as DNA, the CDR3 is TGCAGTGCTAGTCTTGGGCGGGCCAACTATGGCTACACCTTC. This codes for CSASLGRANYGYTF. This chain connects TRBV20-1 to TRBJ1-2; D remains ambiguous. Between the trimmed V and J ends, which lost 3 bases and 2 bases, there was a span of 13 bases. CDR3 length: 14 amino acids. Germline V gives CDR1 DFQATT, CDR2 SNEGSKA (reference sequence).